This passage covers 13 T cell receptor beta chains from one sample sequenced in a study of long-term antiretroviral therapy in people with HIV. Running of the v3.0 immunoSEQ assay took place at survey level. TCRdb's copy holds only in-frame clones and misses some; the assay was immunoSEQ multiplex PCR. The table records 45,000 to 50,000 clones, around 80% of them present only once. The sample in question was unsorted PBMCs, obtained 0.8 years after starting antiretroviral therapy. The receptors were sampled from a woman under 30 with HIV.

The chain recombines TRBV10-3 with TRBJ2-5, with TRBD1 matching over 9 bases. The end of the DNA aligns better with TRBJ2-7, so the J call may be wrong. Germline V CDR1 and CDR2: ENHRY, SYGVKD. This CDR3 is built from 14 residues. The CDR3 reads CAISDRDRVYEQYF. The CDR3 DNA reads TGTGCCATCAGTGACCGGGACAGGGTTTACGAGCAGTACTTC.

This clone is a singleton in its sample. The CDR3 loop reads CASSLTVTNNEQFF. As DNA, the CDR3 is TGTGCCAGCAGCTTAACGGTCACCAACAATGAGCAGTTCTTC. The V call is TRBV11-3, the J call TRBJ2-1; D remains unclear. The CDR3 runs to 14 residues. Germline CDR1 and CDR2: SGHNT and YENEEA. Trimming took off 2 bases at V and 5 bases at J, with 10 bases between the two ends.

The rearrangement links TRBV11-3 to TRBJ2-1; TRBD2 might be the D (5 bases). V lost 5 bases and J 3 bases, leaving 11 bases between the germline ends. The CDR3 covers 14 residues. The germline CDR1 and CDR2 sequences are SGHNT and YENEEA. As DNA, the CDR3 is TGTGCCAGCAGCGCCAGCGGTCTCTACAATGAGCAGTTCTTC. It encodes CASSASGLYNEQFF.

The V and J genes are TRBV28 and TRBJ1-3; TRBD1 is a possible D gene (5 bases). The CDR3 sequence is 14 residues long. CDR1 is MDHEN and CDR2 is SYDVKM in the germline V gene. Trimming removed 8 bases at V and 2 bases at J, with 13 bases between. DNA for the CDR3: TGTGCCAGCCGGGGGGTGTCAGCTGGAAACACCATATATTTT. This translates into CASRGVSAGNTIYF.

The J gene is TRBJ2-2, the V gene TRBV28, with unresolved D. The CDR3 is made up of 14 amino acids. The germline gives CDR1 MDHEN, CDR2 SYDVKM. Trimming left V 2 bases short and J 2 bases short, with 6 bases between. CDR3 region: CASSLNKNTGELFF. The CDR3 region has the DNA TGTGCCAGCAGTTTAAACAAAAACACCGGGGAGCTGTTTTTT.

This clone has only a few counts. The chain combines TRBV5-1 with TRBJ2-7; D is possibly TRBD1 (5 bases). This CDR3 region has 13 residues. Germline CDR1 is SGHRS and CDR2 is YFSETQ. Trimming took 0 bases from V and 5 from J, leaving 9 bases between them. CDR3 coding DNA: TGCGCCAGCAGCTTGGACTGGGGCCACGAGCAGTACTTC. Its translation: CASSLDWGHEQYF.

The chain combines TRBV4-1 with TRBJ2-3; the match to TRBD2 covers 10 bases. Germline trimming cut 4 bases from V and 0 bases from J; bases unmatched to any gene: 13. CDR3 length equals 19 residues. Germline V gives CDR1 MGHRA, CDR2 YSYEKL. CDR3 in amino acids: CASSLVLAGHEPSTDTQYF. The CDR3 DNA sequence: TGCGCCAGCAGCCTGGTACTAGCGGGGCACGAACCTAGCACAGATACGCAGTATTTT.

CDR3 DNA: TGTGCCAGCACCCGGACAGGGGGCACCTATGGCTACACCTTC. Translating it yields CASTRTGGTYGYTF. This sequence joins TRBV6-5 and TRBJ1-2, with TRBD1 identical over 11 bases. Germline V CDR1 and CDR2: MNHEY, SVGAGI. The CDR3 length is 14 residues. With 7 bases clipped from V and 4 bases from J, the junction kept 5 bases outside the gene matches.

V is TRBV28 and J is TRBJ2-1; the match to TRBD2 covers 11 bases. The CDR3 sequence is 17 residues long. The junction had 9 bases not matched to a gene; V was cut back by 5 bases and J by 3 bases. Germline V gene data show CDR1 as MDHEN and CDR2 as SYDVKM. The CDR3 sequence is CASSLTTSGSFYNEQFF. The DNA for the CDR3 is TGTGCCAGCAGTCTGACCACTAGCGGGAGTTTCTACAATGAGCAGTTCTTC. Using reference TRBV28 and TRBJ2-1 for the parts outside the CDR3, the full variable domain is DVKVTQSSRYLVKRTGEKVFLECVQDMDHENMFWYRQDPGLGLRLIYFSYDVKMKEKGDIPEGYSVSREKKERFSLILESASTNQTSMYLCASSLTTSGSFYNEQFFGPGTRLTVL.

V and J are TRBV27 and TRBJ2-1, with TRBD2 matching over 8 bases. V shed 7 bases, J shed 8 bases, and the junction held 7 bases outside the gene matches. Germline V lookup: CDR1 MNHEY, CDR2 SMNVEV (reference sequence). This CDR3 is 13 amino acids long. Here the CDR3 reads CASKSGSIDEQFF. CDR3 sequence (DNA): TGTGCCAGCAAGAGCGGGAGTATCGATGAGCAGTTCTTC.

The rearrangement links TRBV19 to TRBJ2-7; no definite D call. This CDR3 contains 14 residues. V was shortened by 5 bases and J by 0 bases, with 11 bases between the two germline ends. CDR1 and CDR2 (germline): LNHDA, SQIVND (reference sequence). CDR3 loop: CASSPRHSSYEQYF. The CDR3 DNA is TGTGCCAGTAGTCCCCGACACTCCTCCTACGAGCAGTACTTC.

The gene calls are TRBV4-3 and TRBJ2-2; D is possibly TRBD1 or TRBD2 (6 bases each). This CDR3 comprises 17 residues. Germline CDR1 and CDR2: LGHNA and YSLEER. V lost 2 bases and J 1 base, leaving 14 bases between the germline ends. CDR3 coding DNA: TGCGCCAGCAGCCAACCCGAGGGGGGCCGGAACACCGGGGAGCTGTTTTTT. Protein product: CASSQPEGGRNTGELFF.

V and J are TRBV6-1 and TRBJ1-3; D uncertain. V dropped 6 bases and J dropped 1 base, with 10 bases sitting between them. The CDR3 sequence is 14 residues long. CDR1 is MNHNS, CDR2 SASEGT, per germline. CDR3 sequence: CASRSAGSGNTIYF. The CDR3 bases are TGTGCCAGCAGGAGCGCCGGGTCTGGAAACACCATATATTTT.